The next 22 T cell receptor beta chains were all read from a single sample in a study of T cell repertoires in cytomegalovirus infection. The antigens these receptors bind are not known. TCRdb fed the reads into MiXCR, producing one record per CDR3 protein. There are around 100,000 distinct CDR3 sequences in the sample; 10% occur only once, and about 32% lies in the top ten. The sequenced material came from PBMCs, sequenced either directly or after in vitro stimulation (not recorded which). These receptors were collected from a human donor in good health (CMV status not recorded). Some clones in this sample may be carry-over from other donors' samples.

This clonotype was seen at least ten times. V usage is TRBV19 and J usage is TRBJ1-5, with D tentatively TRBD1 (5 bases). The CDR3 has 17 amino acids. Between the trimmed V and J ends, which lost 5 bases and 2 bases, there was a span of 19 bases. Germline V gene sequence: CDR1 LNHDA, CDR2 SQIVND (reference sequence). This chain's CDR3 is CASSRYMGGGRNQPQHF. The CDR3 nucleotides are TGTGCCAGTAGTCGATACATGGGCGGGGGTCGCAATCAGCCCCAGCATTTT.

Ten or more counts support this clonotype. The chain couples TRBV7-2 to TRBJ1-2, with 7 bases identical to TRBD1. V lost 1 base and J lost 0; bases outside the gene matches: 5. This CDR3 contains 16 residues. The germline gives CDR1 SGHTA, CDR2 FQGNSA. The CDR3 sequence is CASSLDRGSPNYGYTF. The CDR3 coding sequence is TGTGCCAGCAGCTTAGACAGGGGCTCGCCTAACTATGGCTACACCTTC.

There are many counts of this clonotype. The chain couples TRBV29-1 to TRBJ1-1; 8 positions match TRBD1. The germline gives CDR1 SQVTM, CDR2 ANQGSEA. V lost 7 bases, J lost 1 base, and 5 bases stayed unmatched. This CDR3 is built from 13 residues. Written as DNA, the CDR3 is TGCAGCGCTAAGACAGGGGAGAACACTGAAGCTTTCTTT. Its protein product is CSAKTGENTEAFF.

CDR3 sequence (DNA): TGTGCCAGCAGCTCATATCCCGGACGGGACTCTGGAAACACCATATATTTT. Translating gives CASSSYPGRDSGNTIYF. This rearrangement joins TRBV12-3 or TRBV12-4 to TRBJ1-3, with no clear D. The CDR3 is 17 residues long. The V and J ends lost 6 bases and 0 bases respectively, with 18 bases between them.

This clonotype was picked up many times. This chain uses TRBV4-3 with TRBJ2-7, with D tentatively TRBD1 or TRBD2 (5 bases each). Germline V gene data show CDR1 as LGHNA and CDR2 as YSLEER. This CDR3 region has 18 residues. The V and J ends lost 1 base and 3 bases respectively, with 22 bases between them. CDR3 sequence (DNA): TGCGCCAGCAGCCAAGGGGTGAGGGGCCCTATGACCCACTACGAGCAGTACTTC. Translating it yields CASSQGVRGPMTHYEQYF.

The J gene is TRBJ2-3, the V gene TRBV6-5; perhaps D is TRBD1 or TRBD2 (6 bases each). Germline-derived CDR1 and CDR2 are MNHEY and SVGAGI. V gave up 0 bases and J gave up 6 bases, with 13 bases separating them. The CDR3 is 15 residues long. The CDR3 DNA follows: TGTGCCAGCAGTTACTCGTGGGGGGCCACGGATACGCAGTATTTT. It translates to CASSYSWGATDTQYF.

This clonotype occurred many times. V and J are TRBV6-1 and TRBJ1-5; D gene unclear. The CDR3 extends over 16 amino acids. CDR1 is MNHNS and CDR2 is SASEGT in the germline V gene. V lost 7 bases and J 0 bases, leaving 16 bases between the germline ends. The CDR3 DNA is TGTGCCAGCACCAACGAGCCGTACTATAGCAATCAGCCCCAGCATTTT. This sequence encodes CASTNEPYYSNQPQHF.

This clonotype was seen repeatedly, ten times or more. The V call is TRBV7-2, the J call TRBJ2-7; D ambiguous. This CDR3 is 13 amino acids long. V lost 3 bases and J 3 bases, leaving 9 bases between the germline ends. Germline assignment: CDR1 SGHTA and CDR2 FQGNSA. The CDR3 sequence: CASSFTAVYEQYF. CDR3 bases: TGTGCCAGCAGCTTTACAGCCGTCTACGAGCAGTACTTC.

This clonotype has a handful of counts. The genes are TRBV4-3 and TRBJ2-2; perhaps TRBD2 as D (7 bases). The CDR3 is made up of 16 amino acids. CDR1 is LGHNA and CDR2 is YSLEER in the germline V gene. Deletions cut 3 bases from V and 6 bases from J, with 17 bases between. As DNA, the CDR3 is TGCGCCAGCAGCCATGGGCTGGGGGGGGCGGCCGGGGAGCTGTTTTTT. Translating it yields CASSHGLGGAAGELFF.

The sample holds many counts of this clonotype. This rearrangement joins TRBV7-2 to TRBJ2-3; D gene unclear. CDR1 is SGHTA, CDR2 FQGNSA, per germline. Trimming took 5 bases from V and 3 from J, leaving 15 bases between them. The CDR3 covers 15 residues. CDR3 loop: CASSPRRARTDTQYF. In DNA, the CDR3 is TGTGCCAGCAGCCCCCGGCGCGCCCGAACAGATACGCAGTATTTT.

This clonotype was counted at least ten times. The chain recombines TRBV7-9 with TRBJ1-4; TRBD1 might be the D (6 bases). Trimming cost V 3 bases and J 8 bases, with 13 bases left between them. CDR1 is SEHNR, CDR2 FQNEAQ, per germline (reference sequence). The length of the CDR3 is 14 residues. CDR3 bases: TGTGCCAGCAGCTTTACAGGGCCGTGGGAAAAACTGTTTTTT. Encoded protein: CASSFTGPWEKLFF.

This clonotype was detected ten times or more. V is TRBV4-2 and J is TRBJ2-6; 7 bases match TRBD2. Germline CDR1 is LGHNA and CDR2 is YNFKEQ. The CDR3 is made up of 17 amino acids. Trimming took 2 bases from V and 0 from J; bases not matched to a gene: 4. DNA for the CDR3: TGTGCCAGCAGCCAACAGGGCGGGAGCTCTGGGGCCAACGTCCTGACTTTC. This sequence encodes CASSQQGGSSGANVLTF.

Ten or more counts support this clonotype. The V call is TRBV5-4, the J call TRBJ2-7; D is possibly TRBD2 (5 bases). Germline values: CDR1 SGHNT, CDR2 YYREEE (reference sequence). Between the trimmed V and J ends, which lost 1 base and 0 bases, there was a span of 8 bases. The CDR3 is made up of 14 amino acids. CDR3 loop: CASSLFRDSYEQYF. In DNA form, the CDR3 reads TGTGCCAGCAGCTTGTTCCGGGACTCCTACGAGCAGTACTTC. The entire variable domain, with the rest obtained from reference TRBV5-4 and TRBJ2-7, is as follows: ETGVTQSPTHLIKTRGQQVTLRCSSQSGHNTVSWYQQALGQGPQFIFQYYREEENGRGNFPPRFSGLQFPNYSSELNVNALELDDSALYLCASSLFRDSYEQYFGPGTRLTVT.

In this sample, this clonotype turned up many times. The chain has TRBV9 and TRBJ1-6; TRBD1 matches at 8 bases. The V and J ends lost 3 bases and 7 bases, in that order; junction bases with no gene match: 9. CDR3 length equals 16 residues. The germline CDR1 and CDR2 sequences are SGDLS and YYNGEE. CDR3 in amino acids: CASSAGGQGGNSPLHF. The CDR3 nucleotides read TGTGCCAGCAGCGCCGGAGGACAGGGCGGAAATTCACCCCTCCACTTT.

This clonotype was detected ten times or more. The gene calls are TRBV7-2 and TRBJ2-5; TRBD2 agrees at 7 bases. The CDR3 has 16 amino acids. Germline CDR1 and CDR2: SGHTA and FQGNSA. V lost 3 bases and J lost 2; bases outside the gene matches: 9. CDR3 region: CASSFFALAAQETQYF. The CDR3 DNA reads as TGTGCCAGCAGCTTTTTCGCGCTAGCGGCTCAAGAGACCCAGTACTTC.

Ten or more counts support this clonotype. The CDR3 DNA reads TGTGCCAGCAGCTACCCCAGCGGGAGTGGACCCGGGGAGCTGTTTTTT. Translated: CASSYPSGSGPGELFF. The V gene is TRBV7-2, the J gene TRBJ2-2, with 8 bases fitting TRBD2. The CDR3 runs 16 residues. Germline CDR1 is SGHTA and CDR2 is FQGNSA. V shed 4 bases and J 6 bases; nucleotides not matched to a gene: 10.

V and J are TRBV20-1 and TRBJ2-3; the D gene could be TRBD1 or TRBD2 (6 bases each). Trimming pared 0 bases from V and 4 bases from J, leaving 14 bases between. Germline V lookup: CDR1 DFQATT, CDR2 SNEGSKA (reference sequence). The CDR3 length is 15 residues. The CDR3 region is CSARDWGLASDTQYF. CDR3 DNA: TGCAGTGCTAGAGATTGGGGGCTAGCGTCAGATACGCAGTATTTT.

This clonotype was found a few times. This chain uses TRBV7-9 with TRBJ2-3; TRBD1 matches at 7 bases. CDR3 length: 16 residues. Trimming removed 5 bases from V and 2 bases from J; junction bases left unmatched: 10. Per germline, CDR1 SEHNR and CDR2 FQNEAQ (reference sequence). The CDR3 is CASSGYLDRHTDTQYF. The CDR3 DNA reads TGTGCCAGCAGCGGGTATTTGGACAGGCACACAGATACGCAGTATTTT.

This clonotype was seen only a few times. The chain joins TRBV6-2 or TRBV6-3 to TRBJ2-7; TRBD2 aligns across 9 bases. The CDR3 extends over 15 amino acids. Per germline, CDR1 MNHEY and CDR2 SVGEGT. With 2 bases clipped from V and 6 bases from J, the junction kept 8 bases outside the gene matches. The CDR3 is CASSYTPGLAGEQYV. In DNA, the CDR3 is TGTGCCAGCAGTTACACACCGGGACTAGCAGGCGAGCAGTACGTC.

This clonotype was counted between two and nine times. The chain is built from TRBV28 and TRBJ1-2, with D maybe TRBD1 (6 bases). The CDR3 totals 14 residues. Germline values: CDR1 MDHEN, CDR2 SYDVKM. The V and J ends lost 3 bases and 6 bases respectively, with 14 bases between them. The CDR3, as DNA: TGTGCCAGCAGTTTGGGGGGGGCCGGGGATGGCTACACCTTC. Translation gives CASSLGGAGDGYTF.

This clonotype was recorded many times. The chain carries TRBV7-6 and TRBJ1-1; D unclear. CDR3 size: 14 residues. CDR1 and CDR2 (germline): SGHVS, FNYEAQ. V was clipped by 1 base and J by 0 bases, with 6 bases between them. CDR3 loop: CASSLDTVNTEAFF. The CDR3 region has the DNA TGTGCCAGCAGCTTAGACACAGTGAACACTGAAGCTTTCTTT.

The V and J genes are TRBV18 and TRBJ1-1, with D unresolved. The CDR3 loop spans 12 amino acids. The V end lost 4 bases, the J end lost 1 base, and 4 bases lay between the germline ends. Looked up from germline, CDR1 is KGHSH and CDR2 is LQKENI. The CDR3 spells CASSQGNTEAFF. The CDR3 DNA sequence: TGTGCCAGCTCACAGGGGAACACTGAAGCTTTCTTT.